Below are 17 T cell receptor beta chains sequenced from a single sample in a study of cytomegalovirus exposure and HLA in healthy donors. The PCR used 60 Vbeta and 13 Jbeta primers. Libraries were prepared by immunoSEQ multiplex PCR; TCRdb keeps only in-frame clonotypes and omits some of them. The sample consists of about 210,000 clones, roughly 82% of them appearing once. Material for sequencing was PBMCs. The origin of the receptors is a middle-aged man in good health and CMV-seropositive.

This clone was counted only a few times. J is TRBJ2-5 and V is TRBV4-2; 7 bases are shared with TRBD1. Looked up from germline, CDR1 is LGHNA and CDR2 is YNFKEQ. The CDR3 covers 15 residues. The V and J ends lost 3 bases and 4 bases, in that order; junction bases with no gene match: 8. Here the CDR3 reads CASSQEHRGGETQYF. The CDR3 coding sequence is TGTGCCAGCAGCCAGGAGCACAGGGGTGGAGAGACCCAGTACTTC.

The chain carries TRBV6-5 and TRBJ1-5, with TRBD1 matching 8 bases. CDR1 is MNHEY, CDR2 SVGAGI, per germline. CDR3 size: 15 residues. V trimming: 7 bases; J trimming: 4 bases; junction bases outside the gene matches: 9. The CDR3 DNA reads as TGTGCCAGCACTCCCGGGACAGGAGGAAATCAGCCCCAGCATTTT. Residues: CASTPGTGGNQPQHF.

The V call is TRBV7-2, the J call TRBJ1-2, with a tentative D call TRBD1 (6 bases). The CDR3 has 15 amino acids. Germline V gene data show CDR1 as SGHTA and CDR2 as FQGNSA. V lost 5 bases to trimming and J lost 6 bases, with 19 bases between them. CDR3 DNA sequence: TGTGCCAGCAGCCGAGTCGGGGGGGCTCGAAATGGCTACACCTTC. Its protein product is CASSRVGGARNGYTF.

The chain employs TRBV6-1 and TRBJ2-3; a weak D match, TRBD1 (5 bases). The CDR3 length is 13 residues. In germline, CDR1 is MNHNS, CDR2 SASEGT. V lost 6 bases to trimming and J lost 4 bases, with 11 bases between them. The CDR3 nucleotides are TGTGCCAGCAGGCCCCTAGGGGCAGATACGCAGTATTTT. Encoded protein: CASRPLGADTQYF.

The rearrangement links TRBV7-6 to TRBJ2-1, with D possibly being TRBD2 (6 bases). Trimming stripped 4 bases from V and 6 bases from J, with 10 bases between. Germline CDR1 is SGHVS and CDR2 is FNYEAQ. The CDR3 runs 13 residues. In DNA, the CDR3 is TGTGCCAGCAGCTCCCAGACTAGCAATGAGCAGTTCTTC. Translating it yields CASSSQTSNEQFF.

The rearrangement links TRBV6-5 to TRBJ2-3; the D gene is possibly TRBD2 (7 bases). The CDR3 has 15 residues. From germline, CDR1 is MNHEY and CDR2 SVGAGI. Trimming took 0 bases from V and 1 from J, leaving 8 bases between them. Here the CDR3 DNA reads TGTGCCAGCAGTTACTCGGGGGGGCGCACAGATACGCAGTATTTT. Translating gives CASSYSGGRTDTQYF.

This clone was recorded a few times. The chain is built from TRBV15 and TRBJ2-5, with TRBD2 matching 10 bases. The length of the CDR3 is 17 residues. Germline values: CDR1 LNHNV, CDR2 YYDKDF (reference sequence). V was clipped by 0 bases and J by 5 bases; unmatched bases: 9. The DNA of the CDR3 is TGTGCCACCAGCAGAGATTGGACGCTAGCGGGAGAGGAGACCCAGTACTTC. This codes for CATSRDWTLAGEETQYF. Complete variable domain (other parts from reference TRBV15 and TRBJ2-5): DAMVIQNPRYQVTQFGKPVTLSCSQTLNHNVMYWYQQKSSQAPKLLFHYYDKDFNNEADTPDNFQSRRPNTSFCFLDIRSPGLGDTAMYLCATSRDWTLAGEETQYFGPGTRLLVL.

The V and J genes are TRBV2 and TRBJ2-1; D remains unclear. V shed 2 bases and J shed 5 bases, with 10 bases lying between them. Germline V gene lookup returns CDR1 SNHLY and CDR2 FYNNEI. The CDR3 contains 14 residues. The CDR3 DNA follows: TGTGCCAGCAGTGAAATCAGTAGCCACAATGAGCAGTTCTTC. Protein sequence: CASSEISSHNEQFF. The complete variable domain, with remaining parts taken from reference TRBV2 and TRBJ2-1, reads EPEVTQTPSHQVTQMGQEVILRCVPISNHLYFYWYRQILGQKVEFLVSFYNNEISEKSEIFDDQFSVERPDGSNFTLKIRSTKLEDSAMYFCASSEISSHNEQFFGPGTRLTVL.

The chain is built from TRBV7-9 and TRBJ2-7, with no clear D. CDR3 length: 11 residues. The germline V and J ends were trimmed by 5 bases and 3 bases, with 5 bases remaining between them. CDR1 SEHNR and CDR2 FQNEAQ come from the germline V gene (reference sequence). This chain's CDR3 is CASSLNYEQYF. For the CDR3, the DNA is TGTGCCAGCAGCCTAAACTACGAGCAGTACTTC.

The rearrangement links TRBV10-2 to TRBJ2-2, with TRBD1 as a possible D gene (6 bases). The CDR3 loop spans 15 amino acids. With 0 bases removed from V and 3 bases from J, the gap between germline ends came to 8 bases. From germline, CDR1 is WSHSY and CDR2 SAAADI. The CDR3 coding sequence is TGCGCCAGCAGTGAGTCATACAGGGACACCGGGGAGCTGTTTTTT. Translation: CASSESYRDTGELFF.

This clone was seen only once. The chain has TRBV18 and TRBJ1-1; 7 nucleotides align to TRBD1. The CDR3 has 13 residues. Germline V gene data show CDR1 as KGHSH and CDR2 as LQKENI. V trimming: 3 bases; J trimming: 6 bases; junction bases outside the gene matches: 4. For the CDR3, the DNA is TGTGCCAGCTCACCTTCAGGGGGACCTGAAGCTTTCTTT. It specifies CASSPSGGPEAFF.

This chain connects TRBV6-1 to TRBJ1-2; 9 bases fit TRBD1. Germline assignment: CDR1 MNHNS and CDR2 SASEGT. This CDR3 spans 13 amino acids. J gave up 6 bases and V 5 bases, and 4 bases lay outside the gene matches. The DNA for the CDR3 is TGTGCCAGCAGTCACCGGGACAGGGATGGCTACACCTTC. It encodes CASSHRDRDGYTF.

The V and J genes are TRBV9 and TRBJ1-4, with D possibly being TRBD1 (5 bases). The germline CDR1 and CDR2 sequences are SGDLS and YYNGEE. The CDR3 spans 16 residues. Trimming stripped 4 bases from V and 2 bases from J, with 15 bases between. CDR3 bases: TGTGCCAGCAGCCCCCGGGACTACAATACTAATGAAAAACTGTTTTTT. Its translation: CASSPRDYNTNEKLFF.

Remarks on this clone: In the same sample, other DNA sequences code for this CDR3. The V call is TRBV7-2, the J call TRBJ2-1; the match to TRBD1 covers 8 bases. With V trimmed by 5 bases and J by 5 bases, 11 bases remained unmatched. The germline V gene has CDR1 SGHTA and CDR2 FQGNSA. There are 16 residues in the CDR3. The CDR3 spells CASSENRDRLNNEQFF. CDR3 sequence (DNA): TGTGCCAGCAGCGAGAACCGGGACAGGCTAAACAATGAGCAGTTCTTC.

The chain recombines TRBV7-6 with TRBJ2-7; weak D call: TRBD1 (5 bases). The CDR3 totals 16 residues. From germline, CDR1 is SGHVS and CDR2 FNYEAQ. The ends were cut back, 1 base at V and 4 bases at J, with 17 bases in the middle. CDR3 bases: TGTGCCAGCAGCTTAGGGGCTAGGGGCGCAGGTTACGAGCAGTACTTC. Translated, it gives CASSLGARGAGYEQYF.

This clone is a singleton in its sample. CDR3 in amino acids: CASSRGTGGITNEKLFF. The CDR3 bases are TGTGCCAGCAGCCGCGGGACAGGGGGCATTACTAATGAAAAACTGTTTTTT. The chain combines TRBV5-4 with TRBJ1-4; 12 nucleotides line up with TRBD1. This CDR3 has 17 residues. V trimming: 4 bases; J trimming: 2 bases; junction bases outside the gene matches: 6. The germline V gene has CDR1 SGHNT and CDR2 YYREEE (reference sequence). The whole variable domain, filled in from reference TRBV5-4 and TRBJ1-4, reads ETGVTQSPTHLIKTRGQQVTLRCSSQSGHNTVSWYQQALGQGPQFIFQYYREEENGRGNFPPRFSGLQFPNYSSELNVNALELDDSALYLCASSRGTGGITNEKLFFGSGTQLSVL.

The rearrangement links TRBV15 to TRBJ1-5; TRBD1 might be the D (5 bases). Trimming took 3 bases from V and 0 from J, leaving 9 bases between them. Germline CDR1 reads LNHNV; CDR2 reads YYDKDF (reference sequence). The CDR3 has 15 residues. CDR3 nucleotides: TGTGCCACCAGCAGTGCAGGGAATAGCAATCAGCCCCAGCATTTT. Translating it yields CATSSAGNSNQPQHF.